Listed below are T cell receptor beta chains from one sample, sequenced in a study of blood T cells in healthy people across ages. Using its own MiXCR run on the 5' RACE reads, TCRdb lists one record per CDR3 protein. The data show approximately 1,000,000 distinct CDR3 sequences, 40% to 55% seen once. Source material: blood. The receptors were sampled from a woman in her fifties or sixties in good health. Each CDR3 is given with its conserved first and last residue. The order of the fields is clone size, J gene, V gene, D gene, CDR3 protein, CDR3 DNA. The D gene is left open where the match is weak. Where a row states a size, it is once, few, many or the class of an expanded clone; other rows omit it.

size: few
J: TRBJ1-2
V: TRBV27
D: NA
CDR3: CASSLTPTSYGYTF
DNA: TGTGCCAGCAGTCTAACGCCGACATCCTATGGCTACACCTTC

size: few
J: TRBJ2-3
V: TRBV9
D: NA
CDR3: CASSVAWAGLIMDTQYF
DNA: TGTGCCAGCAGCGTAGCTTGGGCAGGACTCATTATGGATACGCAGTATTTT

size: NA
J: TRBJ1-1
V: TRBV12-3/TRBV12-4
D: TRBD1
CDR3: CASSISGGAGTEAFF
DNA: TGTGCCAGCAGCATCTCAGGGGGCGCGGGAACTGAAGCTTTCTTT

size: NA
J: TRBJ2-6
V: TRBV2
D: NA
CDR3: CARQTDSGANVLTF
DNA: TGTGCCAGACAGACTGACTCTGGGGCCAACGTCCTGACTTTC

size: NA
J: TRBJ2-1
V: TRBV30
D: TRBD2
CDR3: CAWSGAGGSEQFF
DNA: TGTGCCTGGAGTGGGGCGGGAGGGAGTGAGCAGTTCTTC

size: NA
J: TRBJ2-5
V: TRBV6-5
D: NA
CDR3: CASSYSLPGVETQYF
DNA: TGTGCCAGCAGTTACTCCTTGCCAGGGGTAGAGACCCAGTACTTC

size: few
J: TRBJ2-3
V: TRBV20-1
D: NA
CDR3: CSARKRNTDTQYF
DNA: TGCAGTGCTAGGAAGCGAAACACAGATACGCAGTATTTT

size: NA
J: TRBJ2-6
V: TRBV30
D: NA
CDR3: CAWSVRSSGANVLTF
DNA: TGTGCCTGGAGTGTACGAAGCTCTGGGGCCAACGTCCTGACTTTC

size: NA
J: TRBJ2-7
V: TRBV20-1
D: TRBD2
CDR3: CSATSSGSYEQYF
DNA: TGCAGTGCTACCTCGAGCGGGAGCTACGAGCAGTACTTC

size: few
J: TRBJ2-7
V: TRBV25-1
D: TRBD1
CDR3: CASSERTGFSYEQYF
DNA: TGTGCCAGCAGTGAAAGGACAGGGTTTTCCTACGAGCAGTACTTC

size: NA
J: TRBJ2-5
V: TRBV29-1
D: TRBD1
CDR3: CSGWDRGLTQYF
DNA: TGCAGCGGCTGGGACAGGGGGCTTACCCAGTACTTC

size: few
J: TRBJ1-6
V: TRBV12-3/TRBV12-4
D: TRBD1
CDR3: CASSLRDRVNSPLHF
DNA: TGTGCCAGCAGCCTGCGGGACAGGGTTAATTCACCCCTCCACTTT

size: few
J: TRBJ2-5
V: TRBV15
D: NA
CDR3: CATSTPDIEETQYF
DNA: TGTGCCACCAGCACACCTGACATTGAAGAGACCCAGTACTTC

size: NA
J: TRBJ2-5
V: TRBV12-3/TRBV12-4
D: TRBD1
CDR3: CASSPDRGNEETQYF
DNA: TGTGCCAGCAGCCCTGACAGGGGGAATGAAGAGACCCAGTACTTC

size: NA
J: TRBJ2-7
V: TRBV27
D: NA
CDR3: CASSVSSGEKFNEQYF
DNA: TGTGCCAGCAGTGTATCTTCCGGAGAAAAGTTCAATGAGCAGTACTTC

size: NA
J: TRBJ2-7
V: TRBV4-1
D: TRBD1
CDR3: CASSQGTGGYYEQYF
DNA: TGCGCCAGCAGCCAAGGGACAGGGGGCTACTACGAGCAGTACTTC

size: NA
J: TRBJ2-1
V: TRBV20-1
D: NA
CDR3: CSAREGGIYNEQFF
DNA: TGCAGTGCTAGAGAGGGCGGGATCTACAATGAGCAGTTCTTC

size: NA
J: TRBJ1-5
V: TRBV6-1
D: TRBD1
CDR3: CATRDSATRGNQPQHF
DNA: TGTGCCACCAGGGACAGTGCTACCCGAGGCAATCAGCCCCAGCATTTT

size: NA
J: TRBJ1-4
V: TRBV7-2
D: NA
CDR3: CASSLERRELDEKLFF
DNA: TGTGCCAGCAGCTTAGAGAGGAGGGAACTGGATGAAAAACTGTTTTTT

size: NA
J: TRBJ2-7
V: TRBV6-2/TRBV6-3
D: TRBD2
CDR3: CASSYFPSGSSYEQYF
DNA: TGTGCCAGCAGTTACTTTCCTAGCGGGAGCTCCTACGAGCAGTACTTC

size: few
J: TRBJ2-3
V: TRBV20-1
D: TRBD2
CDR3: CSAAIYSSGLGTDTQYF
DNA: TGCAGTGCCGCGATCTACTCTAGCGGGCTGGGAACAGATACGCAGTATTTT

size: NA
J: TRBJ1-2
V: TRBV7-9
D: NA
CDR3: CASSLGQAGPYGYTF
DNA: TGTGCCAGCAGCTTAGGGCAAGCAGGGCCTTATGGCTACACCTTC

size: few
J: TRBJ1-2
V: TRBV3-1
D: TRBD1
CDR3: CASSQDGTGSYGYTF
DNA: TGTGCCAGCAGCCAAGACGGGACAGGGAGCTATGGCTACACCTTC

size: NA
J: TRBJ1-2
V: TRBV2
D: NA
CDR3: CASSEVPGDYGYTF
DNA: TGTGCCAGCAGTGAAGTCCCTGGGGACTATGGCTACACCTTC

size: many
J: TRBJ2-7
V: TRBV20-1
D: NA
CDR3: CSARPGTLNNEQYF
DNA: TGCAGTGCTAGGCCCGGGACGTTAAATAACGAGCAGTACTTC

size: NA
J: TRBJ1-5
V: TRBV6-6
D: NA
CDR3: CASTDAAQPQHF
DNA: TGTGCCAGCACCGACGCTGCTCAGCCCCAGCATTTT

size: NA
J: TRBJ2-1
V: TRBV7-9
D: TRBD2
CDR3: CASSHPLAGGRNEQFF
DNA: TGTGCCAGCAGCCACCCCCTAGCGGGAGGAAGGAATGAGCAGTTCTTC

size: once
J: TRBJ2-2
V: TRBV19
D: TRBD1
CDR3: CASSPGQGWAGELFF
DNA: TGTGCCAGTAGTCCTGGACAGGGATGGGCCGGGGAGCTGTTTTTT

size: few
J: TRBJ2-1
V: TRBV20-1
D: NA
CDR3: CSARVFGIYNEQFF
DNA: TGCAGTGCTAGGGTCTTCGGGATTTACAATGAGCAGTTCTTC

size: once
J: TRBJ2-7
V: TRBV14
D: TRBD1
CDR3: CASSQVQGASYEQYF
DNA: TGTGCTAGCAGCCAAGTACAGGGGGCTTCCTACGAGCAGTACTTC

size: NA
J: TRBJ2-1
V: TRBV5-1
D: NA
CDR3: CASSWTDELNEQFF
DNA: TGCGCCAGCAGCTGGACAGACGAACTCAATGAGCAGTTCTTC

size: NA
J: TRBJ1-3
V: TRBV20-1
D: TRBD1
CDR3: CSARDLDRGGNTIYF
DNA: TGCAGTGCTAGAGATTTGGACAGGGGAGGAAACACCATATATTTT

size: once
J: TRBJ2-6
V: TRBV27
D: NA
CDR3: CASSTVTGPGANVLTF
DNA: TGTGCCAGCAGTACCGTGACAGGCCCTGGGGCCAACGTCCTGACTTTC

size: NA
J: TRBJ2-5
V: TRBV28
D: TRBD2
CDR3: CASKPSGTVETQYF
DNA: TGTGCCAGCAAACCTAGCGGGACGGTCGAGACCCAGTACTTC

size: few
J: TRBJ2-4
V: TRBV18
D: TRBD2
CDR3: CASSPGRAAGGGNIQYF
DNA: TGTGCCAGCTCACCAGGTCGTGCAGCGGGAGGAGGGAACATTCAGTACTTC

size: NA
J: TRBJ1-1
V: TRBV27
D: NA
CDR3: CASLAGWRTEAFF
DNA: TGTGCCAGCCTCGCCGGTTGGAGGACTGAAGCTTTCTTT

size: few
J: TRBJ1-2
V: TRBV7-3
D: NA
CDR3: CASSLEPGAGGYTF
DNA: TGTGCCAGCAGCTTAGAACCGGGGGCGGGTGGCTACACCTTC

size: few
J: TRBJ1-1
V: TRBV9
D: NA
CDR3: CASSVVQGRLSTEAFF
DNA: TGTGCCAGCAGCGTAGTTCAGGGGCGGTTAAGCACTGAAGCTTTCTTT

size: NA
J: TRBJ2-1
V: TRBV6-5
D: NA
CDR3: CASSYAPLSYNEQFF
DNA: TGTGCCAGCAGTTACGCCCCGCTCTCCTACAATGAGCAGTTCTTC

size: NA
J: TRBJ1-4
V: TRBV20-1
D: NA
CDR3: CSARDRDPEKLFF
DNA: TGCAGTGCTAGAGACAGGGACCCCGAAAAACTGTTTTTT